The 30 T cell receptor beta chains below all came from one sample that was sequenced in a study of Ad26.COV2.S vaccination and SARS-CoV-2 variants. This table comes from immunoSEQ multiplex PCR, and its TCRdb copy is limited to in-frame clones, with some not included. The sample has about 440,000 clones, roughly 91% seen once. Stated treatment: 15 to 20 received Ad26.COV2.S at low or high dose, single or two shots; about 5 received placebo; per-sample allocation not given. Sampling took place 63 days after the first vaccine or placebo injection. Material: peripheral blood, obtained in a trial of Ad26.COV2.S vaccine versus placebo. The receptors stem from a person aged 18 to 65 who received the Ad26.COV2.S COVID-19 vaccine or a placebo.

This clone was observed a single time. The V and J genes are TRBV28 and TRBJ1-2; D not certain. V lost 8 bases, J lost 1 base, and 17 bases lay in between. CDR1 is MDHEN, CDR2 SYDVKM, per germline. CDR3 length: 15 amino acids. As DNA, the CDR3 is TGTGCCAGCGGGTCCTCGTTTGGGGTTAACTATGGCTACACCTTC. Amino acid sequence: CASGSSFGVNYGYTF.

The sample holds a few counts of this clone. The rearrangement uses TRBV5-4 and TRBJ2-7; weak D call: TRBD1 (6 bases). With 2 bases removed from V and 5 bases from J, the gap between germline ends came to 11 bases. The CDR3 is 13 residues long. Germline CDR1 reads SGHNT; CDR2 reads YYREEE (reference sequence). CDR3 DNA sequence: TGTGCCAGCAGCTTAACAGGGACCCACGAGCAGTACTTC. This translates into CASSLTGTHEQYF. Full variable domain (rest looked up from reference TRBV5-4 and TRBJ2-7): ETGVTQSPTHLIKTRGQQVTLRCSSQSGHNTVSWYQQALGQGPQFIFQYYREEENGRGNFPPRFSGLQFPNYSSELNVNALELDDSALYLCASSLTGTHEQYFGPGTRLTVT.

The chain joins TRBV7-2 to TRBJ1-3, with D possibly being TRBD1 (6 bases). Trimming removed 1 base from V and 3 bases from J, with 19 bases in between. CDR3 size: 18 residues. Germline CDR1 is SGHTA and CDR2 is FQGNSA. In DNA, the CDR3 is TGTGCCAGCAGCTTAGTTGGTTCGCGGGGGGCAAGTGGAAACACCATATATTTT. Translating gives CASSLVGSRGASGNTIYF.

The chain links TRBV28 to TRBJ2-2; 10 bases match TRBD2. The germline V gene has CDR1 MDHEN and CDR2 SYDVKM. V lost 5 bases to trimming and J lost 4 bases; unmatched junction nucleotides: 7. The CDR3 is 16 amino acids. CDR3 DNA sequence: TGTGCCAGCAGTCCGTGGACTAGCGGATCCACCGGGGAGCTGTTTTTT. Protein product: CASSPWTSGSTGELFF. Using reference TRBV28 and TRBJ2-2 for the parts outside the CDR3, the full variable domain is DVKVTQSSRYLVKRTGEKVFLECVQDMDHENMFWYRQDPGLGLRLIYFSYDVKMKEKGDIPEGYSVSREKKERFSLILESASTNQTSMYLCASSPWTSGSTGELFFGEGSRLTVL.

The chain is built from TRBV29-1 and TRBJ1-4; D might be TRBD1 (6 bases). Germline lookup yields CDR1 SQVTM and CDR2 ANQGSEA. V shed 7 bases and J shed 8 bases, with 17 bases lying between them. This CDR3 is built from 13 residues. This CDR3 is CSAQRGLGEKLFF. The CDR3 region has the DNA TGCAGCGCCCAGAGGGGGTTGGGGGAAAAACTGTTTTTT.

The chain couples TRBV5-1 to TRBJ2-1; 7 bases are shared with TRBD2. Germline V lookup: CDR1 SGHRS, CDR2 YFSETQ. V dropped 2 bases and J dropped 15; count of bases not matched to a gene: 14. The CDR3 length is 14 residues. CDR3 coding DNA: TGCGCCAGCAGCTTACTTGGCGGGAGCGTGGCGCGGTTCTTC. This sequence encodes CASSLLGGSVARFF.

The chain carries TRBV5-8 and TRBJ2-7; 7 bases align to TRBD1. V was pared by 6 bases and J by 2 bases, with 5 bases of the junction left unmatched. The CDR3 has 13 residues. CDR1 and CDR2 (germline): SGHTS, YDEGEE. CDR3 loop: CASTFTGAYEQYF. In DNA form, the CDR3 reads TGTGCCAGCACCTTTACAGGGGCCTACGAGCAGTACTTC. Full variable domain (outside the CDR3, taken from reference TRBV5-8 and TRBJ2-7): EAGVTQSPTHLIKTRGQQATLRCSPISGHTSVYWYQQALGLGLQFLLWYDEGEERNRGNFPPRFSGRQFPNYSSELNVNALELEDSALYLCASTFTGAYEQYFGPGTRLTVT.

V gene TRBV6-5 combines with J gene TRBJ2-1, with 8 bases lining up with TRBD1. Per the germline V gene, CDR1 is MNHEY and CDR2 is SVGAGI. The CDR3 runs 13 residues. V lost 6 bases, J lost 9 bases, and 7 bases stayed unmatched. Here the CDR3 DNA reads TGTGCCAGCAGCCTGGGACAGGCGAGTGAGCAGTTCTTC. Translation gives CASSLGQASEQFF.

This chain uses TRBV10-3 with TRBJ1-1, with 12 nucleotides matching TRBD1. This CDR3 has 14 residues. Germline V gives CDR1 ENHRY, CDR2 SYGVKD. The V gene end was trimmed by 6 bases and the J gene end by 7 bases; junction bases not matched to a gene: 6. The CDR3 DNA follows: TGTGCCATCAGACCCGGGACAGGGGGCATTGAAGCTTTCTTT. Protein: CAIRPGTGGIEAFF.

The genes are TRBV5-8 and TRBJ2-7; TRBD1 matches 8 bases. Germline CDR1 SGHTS, CDR2 YDEGEE. V lost 1 base to trimming and J lost 3 bases; unmatched junction nucleotides: 12. The CDR3 extends over 17 amino acids. CDR3 sequence (DNA): TGTGCCAGCAGCTTGCGGTTGGGACAGGTTGTCGTCTACGAGCAGTACTTC. This encodes CASSLRLGQVVVYEQYF.

The rearrangement joins TRBV28 to TRBJ2-7; TRBD1 matches 12 bases. Germline V gene data show CDR1 as MDHEN and CDR2 as SYDVKM. Trimming cost V 3 bases and J 3 bases; bases outside gene matches: 6. There are 16 residues in the CDR3. In DNA, the CDR3 is TGTGCCAGCAGTTTTGGGACAGGGGGCTTCGTCTACGAGCAGTACTTC. It specifies CASSFGTGGFVYEQYF.

This sequence joins TRBV7-8 and TRBJ2-2; maybe TRBD1 (6 bases). Per germline, CDR1 SGHVS and CDR2 FQNEAQ. The CDR3 sequence is 14 residues long. Trimming shortened V by 1 base and J by 4 bases, and 7 bases separated the two germline ends. The CDR3 sequence: CASSLGTATGELFF. CDR3 coding DNA: TGTGCCAGCAGCTTAGGGACAGCCACCGGGGAGCTGTTTTTT.

J is TRBJ1-5 and V is TRBV7-2; 9 nucleotides match TRBD1. The V gene end was trimmed by 5 bases and the J gene end by 2 bases; junction bases not matched to a gene: 4. Looked up from germline, CDR1 is SGHTA and CDR2 is FQGNSA. CDR3 length: 15 residues. The CDR3 DNA reads as TGTGCCAGCAGCAAACAGGGGGCAGGCAATCAGCCCCAGCATTTT. This encodes CASSKQGAGNQPQHF.

This clone was counted once. This chain links TRBV7-2 with TRBJ1-2; D is unclear. Deletions cut 3 bases from V and 2 bases from J, with 7 bases between. This CDR3 is built from 13 residues. Per germline, CDR1 SGHTA and CDR2 FQGNSA. CDR3 DNA sequence: TGTGCCAGCAGCTTTAATCGGAACTATGGCTACACCTTC. Encoded protein: CASSFNRNYGYTF.

This sequence joins TRBV6-1 and TRBJ2-1; possibly TRBD1 for D (6 bases). Trimming removed 2 bases from V and 9 bases from J, with 14 bases in between. The CDR3 loop spans 14 amino acids. Germline CDR1 reads MNHNS; CDR2 reads SASEGT. The CDR3 sequence: CASSERGWGPEQFF. The CDR3 DNA reads as TGTGCCAGCAGTGAAAGAGGTTGGGGGCCTGAGCAGTTCTTC.

This chain links TRBV18 with TRBJ1-5; D gene uncertain. With 4 bases removed from V and 4 bases from J, the gap between germline ends came to 14 bases. CDR1 and CDR2 from the germline V gene are KGHSH and LQKENI. This CDR3 spans 15 amino acids. Here the CDR3 DNA reads TGTGCCAGCTCACTTTCGGACGGGCCGAATCAGCCCCAGCATTTT. It yields the protein CASSLSDGPNQPQHF.

This rearrangement joins TRBV5-4 to TRBJ2-3; D assignment may be TRBD1 or TRBD2 (5 bases each). Germline V gene sequence: CDR1 SGHNT, CDR2 YYREEE (reference sequence). This CDR3 contains 15 residues. Trimming pared 4 bases from V and 4 bases from J, leaving 16 bases between. CDR3 in amino acids: CASSTGRGSPDTQYF. The CDR3 DNA sequence: TGTGCCAGCAGCACGGGAAGGGGTAGCCCAGATACGCAGTATTTT. Full variable domain (outside the CDR3, taken from reference TRBV5-4 and TRBJ2-3): ETGVTQSPTHLIKTRGQQVTLRCSSQSGHNTVSWYQQALGQGPQFIFQYYREEENGRGNFPPRFSGLQFPNYSSELNVNALELDDSALYLCASSTGRGSPDTQYFGPGTRLTVL.

This clone occurred once. The J gene is TRBJ1-2, the V gene TRBV27; no clear D. Germline V CDR1 and CDR2: MNHEY, SMNVEV (reference sequence). Trimming stripped 5 bases from V and 6 bases from J, with 13 bases between. The length of the CDR3 is 13 residues. The CDR3 loop is CASSKVLINGYTF. The DNA for the CDR3 is TGTGCCAGCAGTAAGGTCCTGATTAATGGCTACACCTTC.

The genes are TRBV18 and TRBJ1-4; TRBD1 matches 7 bases. The CDR3 length is 14 residues. V shed 2 bases and J 4 bases; nucleotides not matched to a gene: 1. Per germline, CDR1 KGHSH and CDR2 LQKENI. CDR3 DNA sequence: TGTGCCAGCTCACCAGGACAGGTTAATGAAAAACTGTTTTTT. This gives the protein CASSPGQVNEKLFF.

The rearrangement uses TRBV15 and TRBJ2-1, with 9 nucleotides matching TRBD2. With V trimmed by 5 bases and J by 4 bases, 12 bases remained unmatched. The CDR3 runs to 17 residues. CDR1 LNHNV and CDR2 YYDKDF come from the germline V gene (reference sequence). CDR3 DNA: TGTGCCACCAGCGTAAATAACCTAGCGGGAAGGTACAATGAGCAGTTCTTC. As protein: CATSVNNLAGRYNEQFF.

The chain has TRBV7-9 and TRBJ1-6, with D possibly matching TRBD1 (6 bases). The CDR3 has 15 residues. Trimming shortened V by 3 bases and J by 6 bases, and 12 bases separated the two germline ends. Germline V gene sequence: CDR1 SEHNR, CDR2 FQNEAQ (reference sequence). The CDR3 nucleotides are TGTGCCAGCAGCTTTGGGGGACATATTAATTCACCCCTCCACTTT. This codes for CASSFGGHINSPLHF. Full variable domain (outside the CDR3, taken from reference TRBV7-9 and TRBJ1-6): DTGVSQNPRHKITKRGQNVTFRCDPISEHNRLYWYRQTLGQGPEFLTYFQNEAQLEKSRLLSDRFSAERPKGSFSTLEIQRTEQGDSAMYLCASSFGGHINSPLHFGNGTRLTVT.

The CDR3 loop reads CASSLKGGTYNEQFF. In nucleotides, the CDR3 is TGTGCCAGCAGCTTGAAGGGAGGGACGTACAATGAGCAGTTCTTC. The chain couples TRBV5-4 to TRBJ2-1; 7 nucleotides align to TRBD2. In germline, CDR1 is SGHNT, CDR2 YYREEE (reference sequence). This CDR3 has 15 residues. The ends lost 1 base at V and 4 bases at J; junction bases unmatched: 5.

The V and J genes are TRBV7-3 and TRBJ2-4; D possibly corresponds to TRBD2 (6 bases). This CDR3 has 14 amino acids. Trimming pared 5 bases from V and 5 bases from J, leaving 13 bases between. CDR1 is SGHTA and CDR2 is FQGTGA in the germline V gene. CDR3: CASSRSSGENIQYF. Written as DNA, the CDR3 is TGTGCCAGCAGCCGAAGTAGCGGAGAAAACATTCAGTACTTC.

The chain uses TRBV9 and TRBJ2-2; 9 bases map to TRBD1. The germline gives CDR1 SGDLS, CDR2 YYNGEE. The ends lost 3 bases at V and 3 bases at J; junction bases unmatched: 6. The CDR3 sequence is 16 residues long. In nucleotides, the CDR3 is TGTGCCAGCAGCGCGACAGGGGGAAGTGACACCGGGGAGCTGTTTTTT. Amino acid sequence: CASSATGGSDTGELFF.

In DNA, the CDR3 is TGTGCCAGCAGCCGTACAGGGGCCAACACTGAAGCTTTCTTT. Amino acid sequence: CASSRTGANTEAFF. The V call is TRBV7-3, the J call TRBJ1-1; 7 nucleotides agree with TRBD1. V lost 5 bases, J lost 2 bases, and 5 bases stayed unmatched. Germline CDR1 reads SGHTA; CDR2 reads FQGTGA. This CDR3 contains 14 residues.

The chain employs TRBV7-2 and TRBJ2-7; 10 bases agree with TRBD2. The CDR3 totals 14 residues. Per germline, CDR1 SGHTA and CDR2 FQGNSA. Losses at the gene ends were 5 bases for V and 3 bases for J; bases not matched to a gene: 4. The CDR3 sequence is CASSPTSGIYEQYF. CDR3 bases: TGTGCCAGCAGCCCTACTAGCGGGATCTACGAGCAGTACTTC.

The chain's CDR3 is CASSFGLAGAYEQYF. The CDR3 DNA reads as TGTGCCAGCAGTTTCGGGCTAGCGGGCGCCTACGAGCAGTACTTC. This chain links TRBV27 with TRBJ2-7; 8 bases align to TRBD2. J lost 2 bases, V lost 3 bases, and 6 bases had no gene match. The CDR3 totals 15 residues. CDR1 is MNHEY, CDR2 SMNVEV, per germline (reference sequence).

This clone was seen once. This chain connects TRBV24-1 to TRBJ2-3; D remains unclear. Looked up from germline, CDR1 is KGHDR and CDR2 is SFDVKD. The CDR3 is 13 amino acids. V lost 5 bases and J 0 bases, leaving 5 bases between the germline ends. DNA of the CDR3: TGTGCCACCAGTGTCGGGAGCACAGATACGCAGTATTTT. Translating gives CATSVGSTDTQYF.

The J gene is TRBJ1-1, the V gene TRBV28, with TRBD1 matching 9 bases. Trimming at V came to 6 bases and at J to 1 base, leaving 9 bases not matched to a gene. The CDR3 runs 16 residues. Germline V gene sequence: CDR1 MDHEN, CDR2 SYDVKM. CDR3 region: CASRLLQGAGNTEAFF. In nucleotides, the CDR3 is TGTGCCAGCAGGCTACTACAGGGGGCCGGGAACACTGAAGCTTTCTTT.

The V call is TRBV2, the J call TRBJ2-1; 8 bases agree with TRBD2. This CDR3 comprises 14 residues. V trimming: 7 bases; J trimming: 6 bases; junction bases outside the gene matches: 8. Germline-derived CDR1 and CDR2 are SNHLY and FYNNEI. The CDR3 sequence is CASNPGLGGNEQFF. CDR3 nucleotides: TGTGCCAGCAACCCGGGACTAGGGGGCAATGAGCAGTTCTTC.